This TCR beta chain stems from a study of cytomegalovirus exposure and HLA in healthy donors. Study findings and constraints: Within a later analysis, the majority of CMV-associated TCR beta chains appeared HLA-restricted. A likely sequencing artifact accounted for one observed cluster of highly shared sequence variants.

With regard to this clone: What it recognizes is unknown.

Trimming cost V 5 bases and J 0 bases, with 11 bases left between them. CDR1 and CDR2 from the germline V gene are SGHVS and FQNEAQ. This CDR3 is built from 15 residues. Use of 60 Vbeta and 13 Jbeta primers characterized the PCR. Profiling relied on immunoSEQ multiplex PCR, and the TCRdb table lists in-frame clones only, not all of them. This listing includes approximately 38,000 clones. This clonotype originated in a human donor in good health. The gene calls are TRBV7-8 and TRBJ1-5; weak D call: TRBD1 (6 bases). Sequencing input: PBMCs. For the CDR3, the DNA is TGTGCCAGCAGCCGTACAGGGATTAGCAATCAGCCCCAGCATTTT. This sequence encodes CASSRTGISNQPQHF.